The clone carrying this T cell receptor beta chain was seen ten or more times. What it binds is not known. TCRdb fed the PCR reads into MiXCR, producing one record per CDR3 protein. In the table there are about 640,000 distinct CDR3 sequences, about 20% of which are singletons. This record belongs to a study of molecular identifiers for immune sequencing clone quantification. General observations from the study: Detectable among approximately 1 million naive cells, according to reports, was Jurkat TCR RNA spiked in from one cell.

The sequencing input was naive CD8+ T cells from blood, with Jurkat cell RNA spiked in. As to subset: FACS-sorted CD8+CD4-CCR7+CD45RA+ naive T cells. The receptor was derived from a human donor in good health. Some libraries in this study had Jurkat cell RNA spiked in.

The DNA of the CDR3 is TGTGCCAGCAGCTTTAACCGGGACTCCTCCTACGAGCAGTACTTC. It is translated as CASSFNRDSSYEQYF. The chain links TRBV5-5 to TRBJ2-7, with D tentatively TRBD2 (6 bases). V was clipped by 2 bases and J by 0 bases, with 12 bases between them. The CDR3 loop spans 15 amino acids. Germline V CDR1 and CDR2: SGHKS, YYEKEE (reference sequence). Full variable domain (rest looked up from reference TRBV5-5 and TRBJ2-7): DAGVTQSPTHLIKTRGQQVTLRCSPISGHKSVSWYQQVLGQGPQFIFQYYEKEERGRGNFPDRFSARQFPNYSSELNVNALLLGDSALYLCASSFNRDSSYEQYFGPGTRLTVT.